The 2 T cell receptor beta chains presented below share a single source sample, sequenced in a study of Ad26.COV2.S vaccination and SARS-CoV-2 variants. Treatment specified: 15 to 20 received Ad26.COV2.S at low or high dose, single or two shots; about five received placebo; per-sample allocation not given. Samples came from day 63 after the first vaccine or placebo injection. Here immunoSEQ multiplex PCR was the method, and the copy in TCRdb shows in-frame clones only, minus some. The sample contains around 450,000 clones, about nine tenths of which appear only once. The sample consisted of peripheral blood, taken in a trial of Ad26.COV2.S vaccine versus placebo. The receptors were gathered from a person between 18 and 65 years old who received the Ad26.COV2.S COVID-19 vaccine or a placebo.

The V and J genes are TRBV6-5 and TRBJ2-1, with no clear D. The germline V gene has CDR1 MNHEY and CDR2 SVGAGI. Trimming took 7 bases from V and 2 from J, leaving 12 bases between them. The CDR3 is 14 amino acids. CDR3 region: CASTFTAAYNEQFF. The CDR3 DNA follows: TGTGCCAGCACCTTCACAGCCGCCTACAATGAGCAGTTCTTC.

V usage is TRBV28 and J usage is TRBJ2-7; TRBD2 is a possible D gene (5 bases). Trimming left V 5 bases short and J 7 bases short, with 18 bases between. The CDR3 is 14 residues long. Germline CDR1 is MDHEN and CDR2 is SYDVKM. The CDR3 coding sequence is TGTGCCAGCAGTCTCCCCCCACTAGTTCAAGAGCAGTACTTC. Its protein is CASSLPPLVQEQYF. Full variable domain (outside the CDR3, taken from reference TRBV28 and TRBJ2-7): DVKVTQSSRYLVKRTGEKVFLECVQDMDHENMFWYRQDPGLGLRLIYFSYDVKMKEKGDIPEGYSVSREKKERFSLILESASTNQTSMYLCASSLPPLVQEQYFGPGTRLTVT.